This TCR beta chain was identified in a study of shared clonotypes between healthy human individuals. The study's findings and limits: Generally, naive subsets (rather than memory subsets) showed larger estimated richness. Sampling covered nothing but blood. Tissue TCR repertoires likely differ from those found in blood. Clonotypes which were not shared had lower generation probabilities than clonotypes that all four donors shared.

Some clones are missing from TCRdb's copy, which holds only in-frame ones; the method was immunoSEQ multiplex PCR. This sample yields about 2.4 million clones, of which approximately 92% are seen a single time; around 0.14% belongs to the top ten. This clone was recorded once. As yet, its antigen is unknown. The V gene lost 5 bases and the J gene lost 3 bases, with 8 bases spanning the gap. The CDR3 has 13 residues. In germline, CDR1 is WNHNN, CDR2 SYGVQD (reference sequence). The clonotype originates from a man aged 18 to 29 in good health. The chain couples TRBV10-1 to TRBJ2-1; no reliable D call. The sequencing sample was made of naive CD4+ T cells sorted from blood. Regarding subset: CD45RA+ positively selected. DNA for the CDR3: TGCGCCAGCAGTAAGGCCAGCTACAATGAGCAGTTCTTC. It specifies CASSKASYNEQFF.